These 11 T cell receptor beta chains share one sample of origin, sequenced in a study of cytomegalovirus exposure and HLA in healthy donors. In the PCR, 60 Vbeta and 13 Jbeta primers were used. Sequencing used immunoSEQ multiplex PCR; TCRdb keeps in-frame clones, though not all of them. The sample holds 35,000 or so clones; roughly 79% are singletons and the top ten take roughly 9.3%. The sample taken for sequencing was PBMCs. Receptor source: a woman aged 40 to 49 in good health and CMV-seronegative.

This chain uses TRBV7-3 with TRBJ2-6, with unresolved D. V gave up 2 bases and J gave up 0 bases, with 8 bases separating them. The germline gives CDR1 SGHTA, CDR2 FQGTGA. The CDR3 runs to 16 residues. The chain's CDR3 is CASSLARTSGANVLTF. The CDR3 DNA is TGTGCCAGCAGCTTAGCGAGAACCTCTGGGGCCAACGTCCTGACTTTC. Drawing the rest from reference TRBV7-3 and TRBJ2-6, the complete variable domain is GAGVSQTPSNKVTEKGKYVELRCDPISGHTALYWYRQSLGQGPEFLIYFQGTGAADDSGLPNDRFFAVRPEGSVSTLKIQRTERGDSAVYLCASSLARTSGANVLTFGAGSRLTVL.

The rearrangement links TRBV4-1 to TRBJ1-3; D is ambiguous. CDR3 length equals 16 residues. Germline V gives CDR1 MGHRA, CDR2 YSYEKL. Trimming removed 0 bases at V and 3 bases at J, with 12 bases between. The CDR3 DNA sequence: TGCGCCAGCAGCCAAGAAGTCAGGAGGTTTGGAAACACCATATATTTT. This translates into CASSQEVRRFGNTIYF.

The V call is TRBV7-9, the J call TRBJ1-5; D perhaps matches TRBD1 (6 bases). This CDR3 has 17 residues. Germline V CDR1 and CDR2: SEHNR, FQNEAQ (reference sequence). Trimming shortened V by 1 base and J by 1 base, and 14 bases separated the two germline ends. The CDR3 is CASSLETHRESNQPQHF. As DNA, the CDR3 is TGTGCCAGCAGCTTAGAAACGCACAGGGAAAGCAATCAGCCCCAGCATTTT.

This clone was counted a few times. The J gene is TRBJ1-1, the V gene TRBV13, with 10 bases lining up with TRBD1. Trimming took 3 bases from V and 4 from J; bases not matched to a gene: 5. CDR3 size: 15 residues. Germline values: CDR1 PRHDT, CDR2 FYEKMQ (reference sequence). CDR3 bases: TGTGCCAGCAGCTTGTCCGGGACAGGGGTCACTGAAGCTTTCTTT. Translation: CASSLSGTGVTEAFF.

This clone was observed a single time. The chain recombines TRBV5-6 with TRBJ2-7; D ambiguous. The CDR3 runs to 14 residues. Germline lookup yields CDR1 SGHDT and CDR2 YYEEEE. Trimming pared 2 bases from V and 2 bases from J, leaving 11 bases between. In DNA, the CDR3 is TGTGCCAGCAGCTTTGGTAGCCGGGCCTACGAGCAGTACTTC. It translates to CASSFGSRAYEQYF.

The chain uses TRBV5-1 and TRBJ2-2; TRBD1 matches at 10 bases. Unmatched junction bases numbered 1, after V lost 3 bases and J lost 5 bases. This CDR3 comprises 14 residues. Germline lookup yields CDR1 SGHRS and CDR2 YFSETQ. In DNA, the CDR3 is TGCGCCAGCAGCTCGGGACAGGGGACCGGGGAGCTGTTTTTT. Its translation is CASSSGQGTGELFF.

This chain connects TRBV11-2 to TRBJ1-1; no clear D gene. V was trimmed by 5 bases and J by 0 bases, leaving 7 bases between them. The V gene's germline CDR1 is SGHAT and CDR2 FQNNGV. The CDR3 has 13 amino acids. In DNA, the CDR3 is TGTGCCAGCAGCCAACAGATGAACACTGAAGCTTTCTTT. Protein: CASSQQMNTEAFF.

This chain uses TRBV7-8 with TRBJ2-7; 8 bases line up with TRBD2. This CDR3 comprises 16 residues. Trimming took 1 base from V and 2 from J; bases not matched to a gene: 7. Germline-derived CDR1 and CDR2 are SGHVS and FQNEAQ. CDR3 amino acids: CASSLVPSGWTYEQYV. DNA of the CDR3: TGTGCCAGCAGCTTAGTTCCTAGCGGGTGGACCTACGAGCAGTACGTC.

The CDR3 is CASSQDGSSSETQYF. The CDR3 bases are TGCGCCAGCAGCCAAGATGGTAGTAGCAGTGAGACCCAGTACTTC. The rearrangement links TRBV4-1 to TRBJ2-5; D is unclear. Trimming shortened V by 0 bases and J by 5 bases, and 13 bases separated the two germline ends. Germline V gene lookup returns CDR1 MGHRA and CDR2 YSYEKL. The CDR3 is 15 residues long.

The chain couples TRBV5-4 to TRBJ2-5, with 8 bases that match TRBD1. V shed 4 bases and J 1 base; nucleotides not matched to a gene: 6. The CDR3 runs to 15 residues. Germline V CDR1 and CDR2: SGHNT, YYREEE (reference sequence). DNA for the CDR3: TGTGCCAGCAGCAGGAACGGACAGGGCCAAGAGACCCAGTACTTC. It encodes CASSRNGQGQETQYF.

The chain carries TRBV6-6 and TRBJ2-3; 8 bases are a match to TRBD1. The V and J ends lost 7 bases and 2 bases, in that order; junction bases with no gene match: 5. The CDR3 loop spans 14 amino acids. Per germline, CDR1 MNHNY and CDR2 SVGAGI (reference sequence). CDR3 sequence (DNA): TGTGCCAGCAATACAGGGGGGACCACAGATACGCAGTATTTT. It yields the protein CASNTGGTTDTQYF.